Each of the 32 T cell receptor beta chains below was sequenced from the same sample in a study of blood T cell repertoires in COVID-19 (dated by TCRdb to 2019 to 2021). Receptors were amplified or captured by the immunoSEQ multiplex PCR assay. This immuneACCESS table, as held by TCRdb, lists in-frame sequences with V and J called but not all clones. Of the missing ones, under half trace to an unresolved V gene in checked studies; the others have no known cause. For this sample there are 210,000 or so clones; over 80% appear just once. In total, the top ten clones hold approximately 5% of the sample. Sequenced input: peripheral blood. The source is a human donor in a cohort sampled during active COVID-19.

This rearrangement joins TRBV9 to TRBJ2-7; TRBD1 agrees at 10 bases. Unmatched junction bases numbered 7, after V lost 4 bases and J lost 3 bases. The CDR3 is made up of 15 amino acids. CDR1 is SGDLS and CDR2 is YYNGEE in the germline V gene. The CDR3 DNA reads TGTGCCAGCAGCCAGGGGACAGGGGTATTCTACGAGCAGTACTTC. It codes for CASSQGTGVFYEQYF.

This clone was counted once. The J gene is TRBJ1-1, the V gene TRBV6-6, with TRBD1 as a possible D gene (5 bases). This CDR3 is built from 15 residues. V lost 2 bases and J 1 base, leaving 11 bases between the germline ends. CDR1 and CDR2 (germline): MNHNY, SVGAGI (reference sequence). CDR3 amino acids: CASSYPRTGNTEAFF. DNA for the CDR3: TGTGCCAGCAGTTACCCGAGAACAGGGAACACTGAAGCTTTCTTT.

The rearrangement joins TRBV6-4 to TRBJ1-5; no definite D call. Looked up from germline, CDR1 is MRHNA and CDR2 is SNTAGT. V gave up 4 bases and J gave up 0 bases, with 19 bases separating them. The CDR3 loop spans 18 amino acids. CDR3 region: CASSGAVDGKGSNQPQHF. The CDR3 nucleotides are TGTGCCAGCAGTGGGGCCGTGGACGGGAAAGGTAGCAATCAGCCCCAGCATTTT.

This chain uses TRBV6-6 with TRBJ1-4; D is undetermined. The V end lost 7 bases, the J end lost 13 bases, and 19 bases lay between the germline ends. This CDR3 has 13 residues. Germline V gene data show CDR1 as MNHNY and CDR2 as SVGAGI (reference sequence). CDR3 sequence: CASIQGSRDRLFF. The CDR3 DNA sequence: TGTGCCAGCATCCAAGGGTCTCGGGATAGACTGTTTTTT.

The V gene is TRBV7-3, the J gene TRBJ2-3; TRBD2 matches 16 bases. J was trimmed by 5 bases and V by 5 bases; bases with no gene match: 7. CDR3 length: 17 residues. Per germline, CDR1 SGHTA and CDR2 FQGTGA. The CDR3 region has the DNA TGTGCCAGCAGCCAAGGGGGACTAGCGGGAGGGAAAGATACGCAGTATTTT. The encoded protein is CASSQGGLAGGKDTQYF. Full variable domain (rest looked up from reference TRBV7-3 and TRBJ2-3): GAGVSQTPSNKVTEKGKYVELRCDPISGHTALYWYRQSLGQGPEFLIYFQGTGAADDSGLPNDRFFAVRPEGSVSTLKIQRTERGDSAVYLCASSQGGLAGGKDTQYFGPGTRLTVL.

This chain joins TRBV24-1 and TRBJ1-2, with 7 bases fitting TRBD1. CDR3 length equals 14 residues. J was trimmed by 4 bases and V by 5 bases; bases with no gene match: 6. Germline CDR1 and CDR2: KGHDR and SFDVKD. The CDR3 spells CATSGSTGAYGYTF. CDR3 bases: TGTGCCACCAGTGGTTCAACAGGGGCCTATGGCTACACCTTC.

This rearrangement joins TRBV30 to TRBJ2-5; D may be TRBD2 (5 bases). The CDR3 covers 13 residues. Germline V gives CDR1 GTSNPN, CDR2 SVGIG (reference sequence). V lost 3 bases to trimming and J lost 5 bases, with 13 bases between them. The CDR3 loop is CAWSERRLETQYF. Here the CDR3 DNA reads TGTGCCTGGAGCGAGAGGAGGCTGGAGACCCAGTACTTC.

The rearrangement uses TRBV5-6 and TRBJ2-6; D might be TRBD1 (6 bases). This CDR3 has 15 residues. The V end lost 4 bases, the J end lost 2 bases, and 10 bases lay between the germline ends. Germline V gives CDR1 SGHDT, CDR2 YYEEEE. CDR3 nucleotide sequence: TGTGCCAGCAGCCTGAGGACAGCTGGGGCCAACGTCCTGACTTTC. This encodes CASSLRTAGANVLTF.

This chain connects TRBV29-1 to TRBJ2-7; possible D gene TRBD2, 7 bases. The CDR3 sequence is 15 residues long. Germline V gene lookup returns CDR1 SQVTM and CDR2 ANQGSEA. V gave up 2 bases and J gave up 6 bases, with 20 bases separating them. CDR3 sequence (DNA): TGCAGCGTTGAAAAGGTCCTGGGGGGGCCAGGCGAGCAGTACTTC. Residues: CSVEKVLGGPGEQYF.

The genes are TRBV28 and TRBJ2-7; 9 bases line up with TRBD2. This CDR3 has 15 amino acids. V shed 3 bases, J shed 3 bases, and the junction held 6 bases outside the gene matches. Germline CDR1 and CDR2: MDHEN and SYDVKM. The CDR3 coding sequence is TGTGCCAGCAGTTTGGGTCTAGCGGGGAACTACGAGCAGTACTTC. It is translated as CASSLGLAGNYEQYF.

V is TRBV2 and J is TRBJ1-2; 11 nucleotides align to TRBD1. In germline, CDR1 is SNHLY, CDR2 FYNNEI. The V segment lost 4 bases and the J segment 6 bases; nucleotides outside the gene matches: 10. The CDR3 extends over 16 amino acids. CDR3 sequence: CASSVHRDRGFNGYTF. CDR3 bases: TGTGCCAGCAGTGTACACCGGGACAGGGGGTTTAATGGCTACACCTTC.

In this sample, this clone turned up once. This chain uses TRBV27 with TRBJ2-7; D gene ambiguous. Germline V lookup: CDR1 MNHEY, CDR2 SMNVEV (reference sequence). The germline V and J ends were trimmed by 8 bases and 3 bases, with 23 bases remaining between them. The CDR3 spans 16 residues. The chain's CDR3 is CASPSFQVRQVYEQYF. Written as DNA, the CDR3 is TGTGCCAGCCCTTCGTTCCAGGTCAGGCAGGTCTACGAGCAGTACTTC.

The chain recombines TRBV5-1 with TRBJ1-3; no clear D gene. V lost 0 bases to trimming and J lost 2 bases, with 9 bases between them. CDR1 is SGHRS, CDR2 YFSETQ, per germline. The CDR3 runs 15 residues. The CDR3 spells CASSLAGEPGNTIYF. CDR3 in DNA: TGCGCCAGCAGCTTGGCCGGGGAACCTGGAAACACCATATATTTT.

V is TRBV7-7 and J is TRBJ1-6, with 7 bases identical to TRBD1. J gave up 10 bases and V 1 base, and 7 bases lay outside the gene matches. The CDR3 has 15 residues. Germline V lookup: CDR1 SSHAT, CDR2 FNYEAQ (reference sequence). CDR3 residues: CASSLDDRDGSPLHF. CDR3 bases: TGTGCCAGCAGCTTAGATGACAGGGACGGATCACCCCTCCACTTT.

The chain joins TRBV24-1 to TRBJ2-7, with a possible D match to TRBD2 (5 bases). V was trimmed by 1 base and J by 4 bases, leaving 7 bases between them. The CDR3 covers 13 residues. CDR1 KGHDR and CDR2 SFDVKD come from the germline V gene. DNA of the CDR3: TGTGCCACCAGTGATTTTGGGAGTTACGAGCAGTACTTC. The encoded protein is CATSDFGSYEQYF.

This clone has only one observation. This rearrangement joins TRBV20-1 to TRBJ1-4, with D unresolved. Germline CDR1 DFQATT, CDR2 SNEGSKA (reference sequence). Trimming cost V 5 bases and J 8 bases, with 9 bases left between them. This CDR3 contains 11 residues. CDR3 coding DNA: TGCAGTGCTCGTCCCGGGGAAAAACTGTTTTTT. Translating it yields CSARPGEKLFF.

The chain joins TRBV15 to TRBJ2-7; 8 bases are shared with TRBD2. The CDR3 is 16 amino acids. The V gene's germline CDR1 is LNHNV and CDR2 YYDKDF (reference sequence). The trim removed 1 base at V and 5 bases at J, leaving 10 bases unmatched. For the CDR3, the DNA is TGTGCCACCAGCAGAGCCCCCAGCGGGAGAGGCGACGAGCAGTACTTC. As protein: CATSRAPSGRGDEQYF.

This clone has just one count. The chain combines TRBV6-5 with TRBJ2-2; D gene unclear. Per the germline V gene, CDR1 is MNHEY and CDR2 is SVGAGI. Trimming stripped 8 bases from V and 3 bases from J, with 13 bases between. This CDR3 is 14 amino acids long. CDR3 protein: CASVNERHTGELFF. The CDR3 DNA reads TGTGCCAGCGTTAATGAGAGGCACACCGGGGAGCTGTTTTTT.

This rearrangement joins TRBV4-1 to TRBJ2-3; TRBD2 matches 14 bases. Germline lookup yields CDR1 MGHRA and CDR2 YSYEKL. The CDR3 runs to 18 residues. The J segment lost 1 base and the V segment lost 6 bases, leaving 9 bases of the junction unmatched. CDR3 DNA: TGCGCCAGCAGAATTACCCGACTAGCGGGAGGGGGCACAGATACGCAGTATTTT. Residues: CASRITRLAGGGTDTQYF.

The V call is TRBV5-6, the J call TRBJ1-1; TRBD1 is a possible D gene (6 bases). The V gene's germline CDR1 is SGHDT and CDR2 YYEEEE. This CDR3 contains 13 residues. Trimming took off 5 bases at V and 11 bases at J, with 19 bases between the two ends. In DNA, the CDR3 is TGTGCCAGCAGGCTTGCGGACCGGGGGGCGGCTTTCTTT. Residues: CASRLADRGAAFF. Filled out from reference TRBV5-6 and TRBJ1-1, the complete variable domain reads DAGVTQSPTHLIKTRGQQVTLRCSPKSGHDTVSWYQQALGQGPQFIFQYYEEEERQRGNFPDRFSGHQFPNYSSELNVNALLLGDSALYLCASRLADRGAAFFGQGTRLTVV.

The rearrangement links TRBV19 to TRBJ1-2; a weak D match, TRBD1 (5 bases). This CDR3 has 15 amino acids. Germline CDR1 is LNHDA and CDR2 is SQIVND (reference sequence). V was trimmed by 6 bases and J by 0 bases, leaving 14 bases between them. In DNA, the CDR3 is TGTGCCAGTAGGTCCAGGGAATGGGCTAACTATGGCTACACCTTC. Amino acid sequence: CASRSREWANYGYTF.

In DNA, the CDR3 is TGTGCCAGCAGGGGAAGGGACAGGGGGGAGAACACCATATATTTT. Encoded protein: CASRGRDRGENTIYF. The V gene is TRBV21-1, the J gene TRBJ1-3; TRBD1 is the table's D call, not checked against the DNA. TRBV21-1 is a pseudogene. The CDR3 covers 15 residues.

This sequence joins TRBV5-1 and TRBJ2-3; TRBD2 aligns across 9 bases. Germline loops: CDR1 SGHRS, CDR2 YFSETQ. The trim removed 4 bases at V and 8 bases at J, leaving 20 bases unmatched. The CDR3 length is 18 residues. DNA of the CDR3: TGCGCCAGCAGCCCTGTTGGGGGGCTAGCGGGAAGGTTTGGTACGCAGTATTTT. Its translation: CASSPVGGLAGRFGTQYF.

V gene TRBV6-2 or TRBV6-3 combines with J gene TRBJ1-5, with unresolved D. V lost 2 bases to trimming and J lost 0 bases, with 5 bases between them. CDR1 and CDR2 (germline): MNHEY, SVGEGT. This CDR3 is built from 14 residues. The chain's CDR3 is CASSYVHSNQPQHF. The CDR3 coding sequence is TGTGCCAGCAGTTACGTTCATAGCAATCAGCCCCAGCATTTT.

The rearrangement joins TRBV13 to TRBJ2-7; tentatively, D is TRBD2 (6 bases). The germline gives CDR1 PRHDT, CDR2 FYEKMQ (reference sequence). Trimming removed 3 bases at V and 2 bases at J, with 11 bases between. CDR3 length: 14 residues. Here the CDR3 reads CASSFGRSPYEQYF. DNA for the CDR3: TGTGCCAGCAGCTTCGGGAGATCCCCCTACGAGCAGTACTTC.

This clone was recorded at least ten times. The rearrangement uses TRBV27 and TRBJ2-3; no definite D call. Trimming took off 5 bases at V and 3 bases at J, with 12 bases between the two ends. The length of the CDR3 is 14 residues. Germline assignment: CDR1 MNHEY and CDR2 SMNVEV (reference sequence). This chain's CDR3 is CASSPRQATDTQYF. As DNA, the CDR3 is TGTGCCAGCAGTCCCCGGCAGGCGACAGATACGCAGTATTTT.

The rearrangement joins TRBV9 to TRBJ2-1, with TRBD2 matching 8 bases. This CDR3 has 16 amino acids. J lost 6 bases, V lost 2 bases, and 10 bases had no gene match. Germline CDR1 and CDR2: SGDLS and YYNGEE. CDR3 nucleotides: TGTGCCAGCAGCGTCCAGCGGGAGAATCCCTCCAATGAGCAGTTCTTC. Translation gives CASSVQRENPSNEQFF. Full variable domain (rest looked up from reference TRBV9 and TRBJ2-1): DSGVTQTPKHLITATGQRVTLRCSPRSGDLSVYWYQQSLDQGLQFLIQYYNGEERAKGNILERFSAQQFPDLHSELNLSSLELGDSALYFCASSVQRENPSNEQFFGPGTRLTVL.

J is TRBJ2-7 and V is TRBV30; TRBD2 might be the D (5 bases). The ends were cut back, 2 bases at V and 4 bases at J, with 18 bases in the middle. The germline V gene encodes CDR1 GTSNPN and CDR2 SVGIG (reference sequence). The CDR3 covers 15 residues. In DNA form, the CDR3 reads TGTGCCTGGAGTCGGCGGGCAATCTCGATATACGAGCAGTACTTC. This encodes CAWSRRAISIYEQYF.

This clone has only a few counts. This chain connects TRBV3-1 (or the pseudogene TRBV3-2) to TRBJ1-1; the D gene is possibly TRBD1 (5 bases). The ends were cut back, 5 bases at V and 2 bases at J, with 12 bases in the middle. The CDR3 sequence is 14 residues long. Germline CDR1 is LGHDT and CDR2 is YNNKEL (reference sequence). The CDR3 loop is CASSYGHTNTEAFF. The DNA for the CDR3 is TGTGCCAGCAGCTATGGACACACCAACACTGAAGCTTTCTTT.

This chain's CDR3 is CASSIMVAYEQFF. For the CDR3, the DNA is TGTGCCAGTAGTATTATGGTAGCCTATGAGCAGTTCTTC. This chain uses TRBV19 with TRBJ2-1; D uncertain. V was pared by 3 bases and J by 8 bases, with 11 bases between. The germline CDR1 and CDR2 sequences are LNHDA and SQIVND (reference sequence). CDR3 size: 13 residues.

The CDR3 bases are TGTGCCAGCAGCGCCCGACTAGCGGGTATAGCCAAAAACATTCAGTACTTC. It yields the protein CASSARLAGIAKNIQYF. This chain uses TRBV7-3 with TRBJ2-4; 10 nucleotides line up with TRBD2. The trim removed 5 bases at V and 0 bases at J, leaving 7 bases unmatched. Germline CDR1 reads SGHTA; CDR2 reads FQGTGA. This CDR3 spans 17 amino acids.

In DNA form, the CDR3 reads TGTGCCAGCTCACCGTCAGACTCACGGGGGCAGTTCTTC. Translation gives CASSPSDSRGQFF. The gene calls are TRBV18 and TRBJ2-1; the D gene is possibly TRBD2 (5 bases). V lost 3 bases to trimming and J lost 12 bases, with 15 bases between them. The CDR3 totals 13 residues. The germline V gene encodes CDR1 KGHSH and CDR2 LQKENI.